The 24 T cell receptor beta chains in this list originate from one sample, sequenced in a study of Tregs in tolerant kidney transplant recipients (dated by TCRdb to about 2019). Library prep was done by the immunoSEQ multiplex PCR assay. TCRdb took this table from immuneACCESS and kept in-frame rearrangements with V and J called. Such tables lack part of the clones; where checked against another copy, unresolved V genes explain under half of the gap, and the rest is unexplained. The sample data list tens of thousands of clones, and roughly 91% of these were observed just once. Around 1.6% of the sample is in the top ten clones. Transplants used related donors with nonmyeloablative bone marrow transplantation; mixed chimerism was transient in the human trials. The material sequenced was CD4+ T cells from blood (PBMCs), taken 24 months after the transplant. These receptor sequences come from a human patient who received a combined kidney and bone marrow transplant. Some T cells may be donor cells from the graft after a transplant.

This rearrangement joins TRBV9 to TRBJ2-3, with 7 bases fitting TRBD2. V was pared by 0 bases and J by 0 bases, with 10 bases of the junction left unmatched. This CDR3 region has 18 residues. Germline V lookup: CDR1 SGDLS, CDR2 YYNGEE. This CDR3 is CASSVGIQRDPSTDTQYF. The CDR3 nucleotides are TGTGCCAGCAGCGTAGGAATTCAGCGGGACCCTAGCACAGATACGCAGTATTTT.

The chain recombines TRBV5-1 with TRBJ2-5, with a possible D match to TRBD2 (6 bases). The CDR3 has 15 amino acids. The V and J ends lost 0 bases and 0 bases respectively, with 9 bases between them. CDR1 and CDR2 (germline): SGHRS, YFSETQ. In DNA, the CDR3 is TGCGCCAGCAGCTTGGGACTAGAGTACCAAGAGACCCAGTACTTC. Encoded protein: CASSLGLEYQETQYF.

This clone occurred a few times. V gene TRBV10-3 combines with J gene TRBJ1-2; maybe TRBD1 (5 bases). The CDR3 is 15 amino acids. V shed 3 bases and J shed 6 bases, with 17 bases lying between them. Germline CDR1 reads ENHRY; CDR2 reads SYGVKD. CDR3 sequence: CAISDGVREAHGYTF. For the CDR3, the DNA is TGTGCCATCAGTGATGGAGTCAGGGAGGCTCATGGCTACACCTTC.

The rearrangement uses TRBV7-3 and TRBJ2-2; 9 nucleotides line up with TRBD1. The CDR3 length is 13 residues. Germline CDR1 reads SGHTA; CDR2 reads FQGTGA. The trim removed 5 bases at V and 9 bases at J, leaving 4 bases unmatched. The CDR3 DNA is TGTGCCAGCAGCCCCGGGACAGGGAGGGAGCTGTTTTTT. Translating gives CASSPGTGRELFF.

V is TRBV2 and J is TRBJ2-7; 8 nucleotides agree with TRBD1. Germline V CDR1 and CDR2: SNHLY, FYNNEI. The CDR3 extends over 13 amino acids. The junction had 6 bases not matched to a gene; V was cut back by 8 bases and J by 3 bases. CDR3 in amino acids: CASGGQAGYEQYF. CDR3 coding DNA: TGTGCCAGCGGGGGACAGGCAGGCTACGAGCAGTACTTC.

This clone was detected only once. The V and J genes are TRBV5-6 and TRBJ2-5, with TRBD1 matching over 7 bases. CDR1 is SGHDT, CDR2 YYEEEE, per germline. V shed 0 bases, J shed 5 bases, and the junction held 7 bases outside the gene matches. The CDR3 contains 15 residues. In DNA form, the CDR3 reads TGTGCCAGCAGCTTGGTTGCAGGGGGACGGGAGACCCAGTACTTC. Amino acids: CASSLVAGGRETQYF. The full variable domain, completed using reference TRBV5-6 and TRBJ2-5, is DAGVTQSPTHLIKTRGQQVTLRCSPKSGHDTVSWYQQALGQGPQFIFQYYEEEERQRGNFPDRFSGHQFPNYSSELNVNALLLGDSALYLCASSLVAGGRETQYFGPGTRLLVL.

V usage is TRBV7-2 and J usage is TRBJ2-1; TRBD2 is a possible D gene (6 bases). CDR1 and CDR2 (germline): SGHTA, FQGNSA. The CDR3 is 15 amino acids. V lost 2 bases, J lost 9 bases, and 17 bases lay in between. The CDR3 sequence is CASSLSTSLMGEQFF. CDR3 DNA: TGTGCCAGCAGCTTAAGCACTAGCTTAATGGGTGAGCAGTTCTTC.

The chain recombines TRBV6-5 with TRBJ2-1; D might be TRBD2 (7 bases). This CDR3 is 15 amino acids long. From germline, CDR1 is MNHEY and CDR2 SVGAGI. The V end lost 2 bases, the J end lost 7 bases, and 15 bases lay between the germline ends. CDR3 sequence reads: CASSYRGAGGNEQFF. For the CDR3, the DNA is TGTGCCAGCAGTTACCGGGGGGCAGGAGGGAATGAGCAGTTCTTC.

The V and J genes are TRBV5-4 and TRBJ2-2; 10 bases align to TRBD2. CDR3 length: 16 residues. J gave up 0 bases and V 2 bases, and 1 base lay outside the gene matches. CDR1 is SGHNT, CDR2 YYREEE, per germline (reference sequence). The CDR3: CASSFLAGANTGELFF. CDR3 coding DNA: TGTGCCAGCAGCTTCCTAGCGGGAGCGAACACCGGGGAGCTGTTTTTT.

This clone has just one count. The J gene is TRBJ1-2, the V gene TRBV28; no firm D call. This CDR3 has 12 residues. Germline CDR1 is MDHEN and CDR2 is SYDVKM. V was trimmed by 3 bases and J by 1 base, leaving 3 bases between them. The CDR3 is CASSFSNYGYTF. DNA for the CDR3: TGTGCCAGCAGTTTTAGTAACTATGGCTACACCTTC.

The chain links TRBV5-1 to TRBJ2-3; 12 bases match TRBD2. V trimming: 4 bases; J trimming: 0 bases; junction bases outside the gene matches: 3. Germline CDR1 reads SGHRS; CDR2 reads YFSETQ. This CDR3 contains 16 residues. The CDR3 spells CASSPGLAGSTDTQYF. The DNA for the CDR3 is TGCGCCAGCAGCCCCGGACTAGCGGGGAGCACAGATACGCAGTATTTT.

The CDR3 reads CASSLGGQPQHF. As DNA, the CDR3 is TGTGCCAGTAGTCTGGGAGGTCAGCCCCAGCATTTT. This chain connects TRBV19 to TRBJ1-5; D uncertain. The CDR3 spans 12 residues. Looked up from germline, CDR1 is LNHDA and CDR2 is SQIVND (reference sequence). Trimming left V 5 bases short and J 6 bases short, with 8 bases between.

The chain combines TRBV28 with TRBJ1-6; no clear D gene. Germline V lookup: CDR1 MDHEN, CDR2 SYDVKM. The CDR3 is 13 amino acids. V shed 9 bases and J shed 6 bases, with 12 bases lying between them. The CDR3 region has the DNA TGTGCCAGTTACACCGTCTCTAATTCACCCCTCCACTTT. Translating it yields CASYTVSNSPLHF.

The V call is TRBV29-1, the J call TRBJ1-4, with TRBD1 as a possible D gene (5 bases). Germline V gene sequence: CDR1 SQVTM, CDR2 ANQGSEA. The CDR3 consists of 15 residues. V lost 5 bases and J lost 0, with 13 bases in between. CDR3 protein: CSVKRTPTTNEKLFF. CDR3 DNA: TGCAGCGTTAAAAGGACACCAACAACTAATGAAAAACTGTTTTTT. Variable domain in full (rest from reference TRBV29-1 and TRBJ1-4): SAVISQKPSRDICQRGTSLTIQCQVDSQVTMMFWYRQQPGQSLTLIATANQGSEATYESGFVIDKFPISRPNLTFSTLTVSNMSPEDSSIYLCSVKRTPTTNEKLFFGSGTQLSVL.

The chain links TRBV4-1 to TRBJ1-4, with D possibly matching TRBD1 (6 bases). Germline V lookup: CDR1 MGHRA, CDR2 YSYEKL. This CDR3 is built from 18 residues. Trimming pared 4 bases from V and 7 bases from J, leaving 25 bases between. DNA of the CDR3: TGCGCCAGCAGCCCCAAGATAAACGGGGGGGAGGGGGGTGAAAAACTGTTTTTT. Protein: CASSPKINGGEGGEKLFF.

This clone was counted between two and nine times. The chain uses TRBV27 and TRBJ2-1, with 13 bases aligning to TRBD2. The V gene end was trimmed by 6 bases and the J gene end by 8 bases; junction bases not matched to a gene: 4. Germline values: CDR1 MNHEY, CDR2 SMNVEV (reference sequence). The CDR3 has 14 amino acids. Here the CDR3 reads CASRRTSGSYEQFF. In nucleotides, the CDR3 is TGTGCCAGCAGAAGGACTAGCGGGAGCTATGAGCAGTTCTTC.

The chain is built from TRBV4-3 and TRBJ2-3; the match to TRBD2 covers 7 bases. Germline lookup yields CDR1 LGHNA and CDR2 YSLEER. V shed 1 base, J shed 2 bases, and the junction held 3 bases outside the gene matches. This CDR3 comprises 15 residues. CDR3 nucleotide sequence: TGCGCCAGCAGCCAAGCTAGCGGACACACAGATACGCAGTATTTT. Translating it yields CASSQASGHTDTQYF.

This clone came up once. The chain combines TRBV7-9 with TRBJ1-1; D remains unclear. V dropped 5 bases and J dropped 5 bases, with 15 bases sitting between them. This CDR3 has 14 amino acids. Germline CDR1 and CDR2: SEHNR and FQNEAQ (reference sequence). CDR3 DNA sequence: TGTGCCAGCAGCCCCGTGGGCGAGGGAACTGAAGCTTTCTTT. Translating gives CASSPVGEGTEAFF.

The rearrangement links TRBV7-3 to TRBJ2-3; 7 nucleotides match TRBD1. Germline CDR1 and CDR2: SGHTA and FQGTGA. V lost 5 bases, J lost 5 bases, and 13 bases stayed unmatched. This CDR3 has 16 amino acids. The CDR3 DNA reads TGTGCCAGCAGCGCAAGAGGGGGCGCGGAGCAAGATACGCAGTATTTT. Its protein is CASSARGGAEQDTQYF.

The chain has TRBV2 and TRBJ1-2; D is unclear. The CDR3 has 13 residues. Germline lookup yields CDR1 SNHLY and CDR2 FYNNEI. V lost 6 bases, J lost 0 bases, and 8 bases lay in between. Here the CDR3 DNA reads TGTGCCAGCAGCGAGAGAGCTAACTATGGCTACACCTTC. It is translated as CASSERANYGYTF.

The V call is TRBV29-1, the J call TRBJ2-7, with TRBD2 as a possible D gene (6 bases). This CDR3 comprises 13 residues. Per germline, CDR1 SQVTM and CDR2 ANQGSEA. The V and J ends lost 5 bases and 2 bases respectively, with 13 bases between them. The CDR3 reads CSVTWGGAYEQYF. In nucleotides, the CDR3 is TGCAGCGTTACCTGGGGAGGAGCCTACGAGCAGTACTTC.

This chain joins TRBV5-1 and TRBJ2-7; 9 positions agree with TRBD2. Germline values: CDR1 SGHRS, CDR2 YFSETQ. The V and J ends lost 0 bases and 6 bases, in that order; junction bases with no gene match: 10. The CDR3 is 16 residues long. CDR3 in amino acids: CASSLAPSGVLGEQYF. The CDR3 DNA reads TGCGCCAGCAGCTTGGCCCCTAGCGGGGTATTGGGCGAGCAGTACTTC.

This chain uses TRBV6-1 with TRBJ1-5, with TRBD1 as a possible D gene (6 bases). CDR3 length: 14 amino acids. V lost 6 bases to trimming and J lost 1 base, with 10 bases between them. Per the germline V gene, CDR1 is MNHNS and CDR2 is SASEGT. CDR3 DNA: TGTGCCAGCAGAAAAGACAGGAGCAATCAGCCCCAGCATTTT. Amino acids: CASRKDRSNQPQHF.

This chain joins TRBV9 and TRBJ2-6; a possible D gene is TRBD1 (5 bases). Per germline, CDR1 SGDLS and CDR2 YYNGEE. This CDR3 is 15 amino acids long. Trimming pared 3 bases from V and 3 bases from J, leaving 10 bases between. DNA of the CDR3: TGTGCCAGCAGCGCCCAGGGCCATGGGGCCAACGTCCTGACTTTC. Encoded protein: CASSAQGHGANVLTF. The whole variable domain, filled in from reference TRBV9 and TRBJ2-6, reads DSGVTQTPKHLITATGQRVTLRCSPRSGDLSVYWYQQSLDQGLQFLIQYYNGEERAKGNILERFSAQQFPDLHSELNLSSLELGDSALYFCASSAQGHGANVLTFGAGSRLTVL.